The clone carrying this T cell receptor beta chain was counted between two and nine times. Its target is unknown. CDR3 size: 14 residues. Germline-derived CDR1 and CDR2 are MDHEN and SYDVKM. Trimming removed 10 bases at V and 6 bases at J, with 21 bases between. Data came from immunoSEQ multiplex PCR; TCRdb stores just in-frame clones and leaves some out. The sample records about 2.4 million clones, over 85% being singletons. Splitting the CD4+ cells yielded a CD45RA+ naive subset and a CD45RA-negative memory subset. The sample comes from a study of shared clonotypes between healthy human individuals. The study, taken as a whole, reports: How much donors shared clonotypes was expected to be affected by sequencing depth.

This clonotype was sampled from a man aged 18-30 years in good health. The chain couples TRBV28 to TRBJ1-1; D remains ambiguous. The specimen sequenced was naive CD4+ T cells sorted from blood. Described subset: CD45RA+ positively selected. The CDR3 DNA reads TGTGCCACCGACAACGCCCCTACCTTATCTGAAGCTTTCTTT. Translating it yields CATDNAPTLSEAFF.